The clone carrying this TCR beta chain has more than one count but fewer than ten. Its antigen is still unknown. Germline V CDR1 and CDR2: SNHLY, FYNNEI. The V and J ends lost 3 bases and 4 bases respectively, with 3 bases between them. The CDR3 totals 11 residues. The entry originates in a study of glioma-infiltrating T cells. Findings of the study overall: Only very few CDR3 sequences appeared in both tissue and blood. Gliomas, especially low-grade, showed above-expected tissue-blood divergence; non-neoplastic patients showed below.

The iRepertoire nested amplicon-rescue multiplex PCR amplified TCR alpha and beta CDR3s from RNA. Input was 100-400 ng of tissue mRNA or PBMC total RNA. TCRdb analysed the multiplex PCR reads with MiXCR anew, one entry per CDR3 protein. The table lists some 150,000 distinct CDR3 sequences, 30% to 40% of them singletons, with over 15% in the top ten. The sample taken for sequencing was glioma tissue, nonneoplastic brain tissue, or PBMCs (not recorded which). This receptor was obtained from a human donor with low-grade glioma or glioblastoma, undergoing nonglioma brain surgery, or in good health (not recorded which). The V gene is TRBV2, the J gene TRBJ1-2, with D uncertain. The CDR3 loop is CASSEAYGYTF. The CDR3 DNA follows: TGTGCCAGCAGTGAGGCCTATGGCTACACCTTC. The variable domain in full, completed from reference TRBV2 and TRBJ1-2, reads EPEVTQTPSHQVTQMGQEVILRCVPISNHLYFYWYRQILGQKVEFLVSFYNNEISEKSEIFDDQFSVERPDGSNFTLKIRSTKLEDSAMYFCASSEAYGYTFGSGTRLTVV.